These 5 T cell receptor beta chains share one sample of origin, sequenced in a study of blood T cell repertoires in COVID-19. Only in-frame clones appear in the TCRdb table, and some are missing; sequencing was by immunoSEQ multiplex PCR. Of about 270,000 clones in the sample, more than 70% were seen once. Sequencing was done on a sample of peripheral blood. These receptor sequences come from a woman aged 18-29 years with acute or convalescent COVID-19.

This clone was seen a single time. Other DNA sequences of this sample code for an identical CDR3. The rearrangement uses TRBV27 and TRBJ1-2; a weak D match, TRBD1 (6 bases). Trimming took off 2 bases at V and 2 bases at J, with 9 bases between the two ends. Per the germline V gene, CDR1 is MNHEY and CDR2 is SMNVEV (reference sequence). The CDR3 totals 14 residues. CDR3 sequence reads: CASSLAGGNYGYTF. DNA for the CDR3: TGTGCCAGCAGTTTAGCTGGGGGCAACTATGGCTACACCTTC.

The chain combines TRBV4-3 with TRBJ2-3; weak D call: TRBD2 (6 bases). Germline V CDR1 and CDR2: LGHNA, YSLEER. V was trimmed by 0 bases and J by 1 base, leaving 14 bases between them. CDR3 length: 17 residues. In DNA form, the CDR3 reads TGCGCCAGCAGCCAAGAAGGAGGGCTGAGCGGCACAGATACGCAGTATTTT. Translated, it gives CASSQEGGLSGTDTQYF.

The V gene is TRBV30, the J gene TRBJ2-7; 12 nucleotides agree with TRBD2. Germline CDR1 is GTSNPN and CDR2 is SVGIG (reference sequence). The CDR3 spans 15 residues. V lost 5 bases, J lost 0 bases, and 5 bases stayed unmatched. CDR3 in DNA: TGTGCCTGGGCCGCGACTAGCGGGGGCTCCTACGAGCAGTACTTC. Translated: CAWAATSGGSYEQYF.

The chain has TRBV30 and TRBJ2-5, with 14 bases that match TRBD2. The CDR3 has 13 residues. Per the germline V gene, CDR1 is GTSNPN and CDR2 is SVGIG (reference sequence). V lost 5 bases and J lost 4; bases outside the gene matches: 0. In DNA, the CDR3 is TGTGCCTGGGGACTAGCGGGAGGAGAGACCCAGTACTTC. It is translated as CAWGLAGGETQYF.

The V call is TRBV7-2, the J call TRBJ2-1, with unresolved D. The CDR3 loop spans 13 amino acids. Looked up from germline, CDR1 is SGHTA and CDR2 is FQGNSA. Trimming removed 3 bases at V and 6 bases at J, with 9 bases between. In nucleotides, the CDR3 is TGTGCCAGCAGCTTGTTGACTGTCAATGAGCAGTTCTTC. This translates into CASSLLTVNEQFF. Filled out from reference TRBV7-2 and TRBJ2-1, the complete variable domain reads GAGVSQSPSNKVTEKGKDVELRCDPISGHTALYWYRQSLGQGLEFLIYFQGNSAPDKSGLPSDRFSAERTGGSVSTLTIQRTQQEDSAVYLCASSLLTVNEQFFGPGTRLTVL.